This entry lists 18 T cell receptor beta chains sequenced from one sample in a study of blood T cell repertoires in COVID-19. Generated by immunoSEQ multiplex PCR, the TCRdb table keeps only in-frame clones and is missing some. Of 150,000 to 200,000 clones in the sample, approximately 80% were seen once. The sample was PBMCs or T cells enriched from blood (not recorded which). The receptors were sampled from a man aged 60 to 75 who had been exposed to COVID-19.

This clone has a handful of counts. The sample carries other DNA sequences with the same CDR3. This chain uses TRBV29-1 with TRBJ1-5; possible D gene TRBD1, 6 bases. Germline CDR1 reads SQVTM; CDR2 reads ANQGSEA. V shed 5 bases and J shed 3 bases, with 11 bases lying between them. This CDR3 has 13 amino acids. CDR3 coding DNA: TGCAGCGTTAGGGACAACTACAATCAGCCCCAGCATTTT. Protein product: CSVRDNYNQPQHF.

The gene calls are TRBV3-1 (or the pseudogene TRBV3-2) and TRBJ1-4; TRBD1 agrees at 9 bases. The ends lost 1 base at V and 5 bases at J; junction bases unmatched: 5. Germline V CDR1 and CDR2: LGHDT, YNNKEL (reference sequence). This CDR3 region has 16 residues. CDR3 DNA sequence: TGTGCCAGCAGCCAAGGGGACAGGGTGGAGAATGAAAAACTGTTTTTT. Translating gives CASSQGDRVENEKLFF.

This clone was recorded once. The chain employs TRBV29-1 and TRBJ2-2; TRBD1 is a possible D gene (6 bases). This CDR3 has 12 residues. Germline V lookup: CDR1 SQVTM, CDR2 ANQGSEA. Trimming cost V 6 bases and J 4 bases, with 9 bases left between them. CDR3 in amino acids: CSVGQPTGELFF. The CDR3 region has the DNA TGCAGCGTCGGACAGCCCACCGGGGAGCTGTTTTTT.

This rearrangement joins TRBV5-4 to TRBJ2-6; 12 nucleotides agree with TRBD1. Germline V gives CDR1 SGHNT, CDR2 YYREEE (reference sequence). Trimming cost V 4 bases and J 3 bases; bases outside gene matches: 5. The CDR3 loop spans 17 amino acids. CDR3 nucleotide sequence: TGTGCCAGCAGCGTCCGGGACAGGGGGCTTGGGGCCAACGTCCTGACTTTC. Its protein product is CASSVRDRGLGANVLTF.

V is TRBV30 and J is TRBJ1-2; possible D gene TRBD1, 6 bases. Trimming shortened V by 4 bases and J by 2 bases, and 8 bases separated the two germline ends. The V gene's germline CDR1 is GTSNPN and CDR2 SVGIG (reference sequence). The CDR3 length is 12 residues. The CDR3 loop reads CAWTQGNYGYTF. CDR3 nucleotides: TGTGCCTGGACCCAGGGGAACTATGGCTACACCTTC.

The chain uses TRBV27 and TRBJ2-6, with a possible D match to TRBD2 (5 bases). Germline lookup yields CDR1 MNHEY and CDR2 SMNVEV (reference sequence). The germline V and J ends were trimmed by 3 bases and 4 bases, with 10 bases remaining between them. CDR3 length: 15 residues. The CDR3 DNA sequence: TGTGCCAGCAGTTTGTCGGGGAACGGGGCCAACGTCCTGACTTTC. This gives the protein CASSLSGNGANVLTF. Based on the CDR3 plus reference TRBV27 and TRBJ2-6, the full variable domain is EAQVTQNPRYLITVTGKKLTVTCSQNMNHEYMSWYRQDPGLGLRQIYYSMNVEVTDKGDVPEGYKVSRKEKRNFPLILESPSPNQTSLYFCASSLSGNGANVLTFGAGSRLTVL.

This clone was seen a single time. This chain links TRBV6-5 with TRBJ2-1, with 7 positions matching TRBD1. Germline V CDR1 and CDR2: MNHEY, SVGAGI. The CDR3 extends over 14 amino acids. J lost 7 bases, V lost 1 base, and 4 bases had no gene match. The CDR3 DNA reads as TGTGCCAGCAGTTACTGGGACAGAGAGAATGAGCAGTTCTTC. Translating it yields CASSYWDRENEQFF.

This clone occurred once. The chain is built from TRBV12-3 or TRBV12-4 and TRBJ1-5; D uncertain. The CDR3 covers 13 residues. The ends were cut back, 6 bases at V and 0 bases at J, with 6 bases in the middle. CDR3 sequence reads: CASRANSNQPQHF. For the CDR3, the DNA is TGTGCCAGCAGAGCGAATAGCAATCAGCCCCAGCATTTT.

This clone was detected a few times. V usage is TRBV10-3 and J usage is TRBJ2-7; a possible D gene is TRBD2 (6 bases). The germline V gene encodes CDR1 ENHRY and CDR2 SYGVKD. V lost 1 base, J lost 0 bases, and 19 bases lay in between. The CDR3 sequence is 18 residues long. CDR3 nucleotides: TGTGCCATCAGTGAGTTCGAATATTCCCTAGCGCCCTCCTACGAGCAGTACTTC. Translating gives CAISEFEYSLAPSYEQYF.

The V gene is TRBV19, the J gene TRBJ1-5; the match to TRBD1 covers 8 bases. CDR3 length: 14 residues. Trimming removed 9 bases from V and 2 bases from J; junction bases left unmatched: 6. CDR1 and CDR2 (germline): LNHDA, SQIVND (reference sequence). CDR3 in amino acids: CASGQGGRNQPQHF. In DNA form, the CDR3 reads TGTGCCAGCGGACAGGGAGGACGCAATCAGCCCCAGCATTTT.

CDR3 protein: CSVPLLGGKAFF. CDR3 DNA sequence: TGCAGCGTTCCCCTTCTAGGGGGAAAGGCTTTCTTT. V and J are TRBV29-1 and TRBJ1-1, with D possibly TRBD1 on 6 matching bases. V gave up 5 bases and J gave up 11 bases, with 18 bases separating them. Germline V lookup: CDR1 SQVTM, CDR2 ANQGSEA. CDR3 size: 12 residues.

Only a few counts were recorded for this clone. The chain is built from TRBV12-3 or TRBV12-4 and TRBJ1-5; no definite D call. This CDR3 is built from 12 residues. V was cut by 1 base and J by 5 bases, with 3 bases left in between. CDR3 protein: CASSLGDQPQHF. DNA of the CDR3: TGTGCCAGCAGTTTAGGAGATCAGCCCCAGCATTTT.

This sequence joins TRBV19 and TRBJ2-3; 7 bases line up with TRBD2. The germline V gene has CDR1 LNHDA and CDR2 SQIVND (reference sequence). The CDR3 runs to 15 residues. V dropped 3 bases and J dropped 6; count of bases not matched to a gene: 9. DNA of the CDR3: TGTGCCAGTAGTATTAGCAGCGGGGAAACGGATACGCAGTATTTT. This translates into CASSISSGETDTQYF.

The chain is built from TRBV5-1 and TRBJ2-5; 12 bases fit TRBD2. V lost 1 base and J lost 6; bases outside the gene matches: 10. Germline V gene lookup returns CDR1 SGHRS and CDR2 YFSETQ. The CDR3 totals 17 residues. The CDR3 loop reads CASSLSLLGLAGQTQYF. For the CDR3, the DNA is TGCGCCAGCAGCTTGTCACTGTTGGGACTAGCGGGTCAGACCCAGTACTTC.

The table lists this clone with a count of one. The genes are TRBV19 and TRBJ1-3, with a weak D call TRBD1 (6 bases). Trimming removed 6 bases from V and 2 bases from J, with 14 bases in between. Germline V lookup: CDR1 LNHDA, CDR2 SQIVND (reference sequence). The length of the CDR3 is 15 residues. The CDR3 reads CASRQRGGAGNTIYF. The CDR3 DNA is TGTGCCAGTAGACAAAGGGGGGGAGCTGGAAACACCATATATTTT.

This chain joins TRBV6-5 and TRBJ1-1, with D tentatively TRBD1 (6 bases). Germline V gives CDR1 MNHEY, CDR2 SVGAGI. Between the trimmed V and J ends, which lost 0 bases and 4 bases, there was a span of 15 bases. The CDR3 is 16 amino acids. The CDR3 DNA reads TGTGCCAGCAGTTACTCGGGCGGGGGGGCAAGCACTGAAGCTTTCTTT. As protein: CASSYSGGGASTEAFF.

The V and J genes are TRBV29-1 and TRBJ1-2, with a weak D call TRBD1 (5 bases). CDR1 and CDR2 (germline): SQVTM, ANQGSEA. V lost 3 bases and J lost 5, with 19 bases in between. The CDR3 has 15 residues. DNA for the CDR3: TGCAGCGTTGATCATGTGGGGGGTAGGGAGTATGGCTACACCTTC. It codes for CSVDHVGGREYGYTF. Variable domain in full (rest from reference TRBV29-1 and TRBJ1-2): SAVISQKPSRDICQRGTSLTIQCQVDSQVTMMFWYRQQPGQSLTLIATANQGSEATYESGFVIDKFPISRPNLTFSTLTVSNMSPEDSSIYLCSVDHVGGREYGYTFGSGTRLTVV.

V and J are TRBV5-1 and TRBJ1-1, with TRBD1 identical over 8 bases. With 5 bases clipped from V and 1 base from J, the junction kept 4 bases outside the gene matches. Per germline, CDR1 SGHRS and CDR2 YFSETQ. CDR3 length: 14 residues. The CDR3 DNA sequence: TGCGCCAGCAGGCGGGACAGGCAGAACACTGAAGCTTTCTTT. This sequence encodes CASRRDRQNTEAFF.